This T cell receptor beta chain stems from a study of cytomegalovirus exposure and HLA in healthy donors. Amplification used 60 Vbeta primers and 13 Jbeta primers. Libraries were prepared by immunoSEQ multiplex PCR; TCRdb keeps only in-frame clonotypes and omits some of them. Listed are 55,000 to 85,000 clones; roughly 2.4% falls within the top ten. CDR3 length equals 15 residues. J was trimmed by 7 bases and V by 5 bases; bases with no gene match: 9. Germline V lookup: CDR1 SGHVS, CDR2 FNYEAQ. The chain couples TRBV7-6 to TRBJ2-7; 12 bases align to TRBD1. This TCR came from a female donor in good health and CMV-seropositive. Specimen: PBMCs. CDR3 DNA: TGTGCCAGCAGCCTAGGGACAGGGGGCCCGTGGGAGCAGTACTTC. Amino acids: CASSLGTGGPWEQYF.